This T cell receptor beta chain stems from a study of cytomegalovirus exposure and HLA in healthy donors. This clone was seen a single time. The primer mix had 60 Vbeta and 13 Jbeta primers. Assay: immunoSEQ multiplex PCR; the TCRdb copy retains only in-frame clones and omits some. Seen here are a few hundred thousand clones, approximately 81% observed once, and the top ten hold less than 9%. This CDR3 region has 14 residues. Trimming pared 8 bases from V and 4 bases from J, leaving 17 bases between. Germline loops: CDR1 MNHNS, CDR2 SASEGT. The clonotype comes from an older woman in good health and CMV-seropositive. The chain couples TRBV6-1 to TRBJ1-1, with D perhaps TRBD1 (5 bases). The sample taken for sequencing was PBMCs. CDR3 coding DNA: TGTGCCAGCGGGCTGCACAGGTCCTTCACTGAAGCTTTCTTT. Amino acids: CASGLHRSFTEAFF.